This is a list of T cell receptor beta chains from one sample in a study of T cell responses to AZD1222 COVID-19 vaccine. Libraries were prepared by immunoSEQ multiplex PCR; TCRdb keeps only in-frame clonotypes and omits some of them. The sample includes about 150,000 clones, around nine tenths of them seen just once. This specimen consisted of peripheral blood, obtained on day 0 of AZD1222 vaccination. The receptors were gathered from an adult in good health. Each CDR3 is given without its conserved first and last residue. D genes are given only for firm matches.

CDR3aa: ASSDISKEDGYT
d_gene: -
v_gene: TRBV5-1
j_gene: TRBJ1-2

CDR3aa: ASSHAAENTEAF
d_gene: -
v_gene: TRBV14
j_gene: TRBJ1-1

CDR3aa: ASSESTNSPLH
d_gene: -
v_gene: TRBV2
j_gene: TRBJ1-6

CDR3aa: ASSSDSNPYNEQF
d_gene: -
v_gene: TRBV27
j_gene: TRBJ2-1

CDR3aa: ASTTESYNSPLH
d_gene: -
v_gene: TRBV2
j_gene: TRBJ1-6

CDR3aa: ASSTEPGRKYEQY
d_gene: -
v_gene: TRBV5-1
j_gene: TRBJ2-7

CDR3aa: SASPPDRGRTKLF
d_gene: TRBD1
v_gene: TRBV20-1
j_gene: TRBJ1-4

CDR3aa: ASSPRQEIDEQY
d_gene: -
v_gene: TRBV6-2/TRBV6-3
j_gene: TRBJ2-7

CDR3aa: ASSFTGGHQPQH
d_gene: TRBD1
v_gene: TRBV5-5
j_gene: TRBJ1-5

CDR3aa: ASNDQGQGAQGYT
d_gene: TRBD1
v_gene: TRBV5-1
j_gene: TRBJ1-2

CDR3aa: ASSRVEGRYEQY
d_gene: -
v_gene: TRBV6-2/TRBV6-3
j_gene: TRBJ2-7

CDR3aa: ASRLDRASLGLH
d_gene: TRBD1
v_gene: TRBV7-2
j_gene: TRBJ1-6

CDR3aa: ASLNSRTGGYEQY
d_gene: TRBD1
v_gene: TRBV28
j_gene: TRBJ2-7

CDR3aa: ASSEMESLGYT
d_gene: -
v_gene: TRBV19
j_gene: TRBJ1-2

CDR3aa: ASSEESRAGYT
d_gene: -
v_gene: TRBV2
j_gene: TRBJ1-2

CDR3aa: SAHGYT
d_gene: -
v_gene: TRBV20-1
j_gene: TRBJ1-2

CDR3aa: ASSQDQYQETQY
d_gene: -
v_gene: TRBV4-3
j_gene: TRBJ2-5

CDR3aa: ASSLAAGEGF
d_gene: TRBD2
v_gene: TRBV11-1
j_gene: TRBJ2-1

CDR3aa: ASSGPSGALTDTQY
d_gene: TRBD2
v_gene: TRBV11-2
j_gene: TRBJ2-3

CDR3aa: ASSPPALNTEAF
d_gene: -
v_gene: TRBV28
j_gene: TRBJ1-1

CDR3aa: ATDDSLGTQY
d_gene: -
v_gene: TRBV6-5
j_gene: TRBJ2-5

CDR3aa: ASSLVGPAGELF
d_gene: -
v_gene: TRBV7-9
j_gene: TRBJ2-2

CDR3aa: ASSRRDGGTGELF
d_gene: -
v_gene: TRBV3-1/TRBV3-2
j_gene: TRBJ2-2

CDR3aa: ARTSGVQYPTNTEAF
d_gene: -
v_gene: TRBV7-5
j_gene: TRBJ1-1

CDR3aa: ASSPPPGTGDYGYT
d_gene: TRBD1
v_gene: TRBV7-9
j_gene: TRBJ1-2

CDR3aa: AAGTGIQY
d_gene: -
v_gene: TRBV30
j_gene: TRBJ2-4

CDR3aa: ATSRDQLEQPQH
d_gene: -
v_gene: TRBV15
j_gene: TRBJ1-5

CDR3aa: ASRPGRISSYEQY
d_gene: -
v_gene: TRBV2
j_gene: TRBJ2-7

CDR3aa: ASSLWAGEPPGELF
d_gene: -
v_gene: TRBV27
j_gene: TRBJ2-2

CDR3aa: AWSSRVMNTEAF
d_gene: -
v_gene: TRBV30
j_gene: TRBJ1-1

CDR3aa: ASSDAGPGVEAF
d_gene: -
v_gene: TRBV6-1
j_gene: TRBJ1-1

CDR3aa: ASSLVQGRGNTIY
d_gene: TRBD1
v_gene: TRBV28
j_gene: TRBJ1-3

CDR3aa: ASSVQGNEQY
d_gene: -
v_gene: TRBV6-6
j_gene: TRBJ2-7

CDR3aa: ASSSNPGGGELF
d_gene: -
v_gene: TRBV7-2
j_gene: TRBJ2-2

CDR3aa: ASSFAGGGSNQPQH
d_gene: -
v_gene: TRBV28
j_gene: TRBJ1-5

CDR3aa: ASSPREYNSPLH
d_gene: -
v_gene: TRBV11-3
j_gene: TRBJ1-6

CDR3aa: ASSLGYEGKLF
d_gene: -
v_gene: TRBV5-1
j_gene: TRBJ1-4

CDR3aa: ASRETGTGRYGYT
d_gene: TRBD1
v_gene: TRBV27
j_gene: TRBJ1-2

CDR3aa: ASRKTTYEQY
d_gene: -
v_gene: TRBV27
j_gene: TRBJ2-7

CDR3aa: ASSLWAQRTTNEKLF
d_gene: -
v_gene: TRBV5-1
j_gene: TRBJ1-4

CDR3aa: ASSEWRTETSYGYT
d_gene: -
v_gene: TRBV10-1
j_gene: TRBJ1-2

CDR3aa: ASSLVVRGTEAF
d_gene: -
v_gene: TRBV13
j_gene: TRBJ1-1

CDR3aa: ASSPGTSNTEAF
d_gene: -
v_gene: TRBV28
j_gene: TRBJ1-1

CDR3aa: ASSPTRARDDYNEQF
d_gene: -
v_gene: TRBV18
j_gene: TRBJ2-1

CDR3aa: ASSLDPPGSSANEQF
d_gene: -
v_gene: TRBV11-3
j_gene: TRBJ2-1

CDR3aa: ASTAKDYEQY
d_gene: -
v_gene: TRBV2
j_gene: TRBJ2-7

CDR3aa: ASSLDGTHGYT
d_gene: -
v_gene: TRBV11-2
j_gene: TRBJ1-2

CDR3aa: ASSLPGYEETQY
d_gene: -
v_gene: TRBV28
j_gene: TRBJ2-5

CDR3aa: ASSPHRGRDSYEQY
d_gene: TRBD1
v_gene: TRBV28
j_gene: TRBJ2-7

CDR3aa: ASSVDGQGYNEQF
d_gene: TRBD1
v_gene: TRBV9
j_gene: TRBJ2-1

CDR3aa: ASSGASSFYEQY
d_gene: -
v_gene: TRBV9
j_gene: TRBJ2-7